This TCR beta chain is drawn from a study of blood T cell repertoires in COVID-19. The method was immunoSEQ multiplex PCR; TCRdb's version includes in-frame clones alone and lacks a portion of them. Of 150,000 to 200,000 clones listed, roughly 80% are singletons. The CDR3 runs to 14 residues. Trimming took 7 bases from V and 4 from J; bases not matched to a gene: 10. Looked up from germline, CDR1 is SQVTM and CDR2 is ANQGSEA. The rearrangement uses TRBV29-1 and TRBJ2-5; 9 bases match TRBD1. The sequence was obtained from a man aged 55 to 69 with active or convalescent COVID-19. Sequencing input: peripheral blood. The CDR3: CSAEQGQGRETQYF. Written as DNA, the CDR3 is TGCAGCGCAGAGCAAGGACAGGGGAGAGAGACCCAGTACTTC.